These 2 T cell receptor beta chains were all obtained from the same sample, sequenced in a study of tumor-infiltrating lymphocytes in primary liver carcinoma. A primer in the constant region served to generate TCR beta cDNA from 500 ng of total RNA. For TCR beta, libraries were produced by three nested multiplex PCR rounds using slightly modified ARM-PCR. The opening two PCR rounds, nine to eleven cycles each, paired TRBV1-TRBV30 forward primers with a C-beta reverse primer. TCRdb re-called the multiplex PCR reads through MiXCR, storing one row per CDR3 protein. The data show 80,000 or so distinct CDR3 sequences, roughly 71% seen once. Co-extraction of both nucleic acids (RNA and DNA) used about 20-34 mg of unsorted bulk tissue. Material for sequencing was tumor-adjacent normal liver tissue. Receptors originate from a man aged 40-49 years with primary liver carcinoma and hepatitis B virus infection.

About this clonotype itself: One end of the junction varies from germline; a read error may be responsible. J is TRBJ2-7 and V is TRBV6-5; TRBD2 matches at 11 bases. CDR1 is MNHEY, CDR2 SVGAGI, per germline. The CDR3 sequence is 15 residues long. CDR3 DNA: TGTGCCAGCAGTTATGGGACTAGCGGAATCTACGAACAGTACTTC. Amino acid sequence: CASSYGTSGIYEQYF.

This clonotype has at least ten counts. This sequence joins TRBV5-1 and TRBJ1-6, with 8 positions matching TRBD1. Per germline, CDR1 SGHRS and CDR2 YFSETQ. The CDR3 runs to 16 residues. V lost 4 bases to trimming and J lost 7 bases; unmatched junction nucleotides: 10. The CDR3 region has the DNA TGCGCCAGCAGCCCCGGTGCCGCAGGGGGCAATTCACCCCTCCACTTT. Its translation is CASSPGAAGGNSPLHF.